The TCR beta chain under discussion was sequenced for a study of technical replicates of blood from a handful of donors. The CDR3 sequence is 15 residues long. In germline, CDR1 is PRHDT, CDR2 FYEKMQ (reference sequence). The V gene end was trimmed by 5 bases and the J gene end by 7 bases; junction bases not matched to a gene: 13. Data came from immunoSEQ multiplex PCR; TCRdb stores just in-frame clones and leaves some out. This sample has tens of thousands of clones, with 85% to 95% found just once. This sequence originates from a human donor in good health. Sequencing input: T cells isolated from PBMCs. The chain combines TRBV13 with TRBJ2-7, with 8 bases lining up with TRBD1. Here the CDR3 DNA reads TGTGCCAGCAGCCCTGGGACAGGCTCGGGGCGGGAGCAGTACTTC. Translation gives CASSPGTGSGREQYF. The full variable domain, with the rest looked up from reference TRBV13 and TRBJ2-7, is AAGVIQSPRHLIKEKRETATLKCYPIPRHDTVYWYQQGPGQDPQFLISFYEKMQSDKGSIPDRFSAQQFSDYHSELNMSSLELGDSALYFCASSPGTGSGREQYFGPGTRLTVT.